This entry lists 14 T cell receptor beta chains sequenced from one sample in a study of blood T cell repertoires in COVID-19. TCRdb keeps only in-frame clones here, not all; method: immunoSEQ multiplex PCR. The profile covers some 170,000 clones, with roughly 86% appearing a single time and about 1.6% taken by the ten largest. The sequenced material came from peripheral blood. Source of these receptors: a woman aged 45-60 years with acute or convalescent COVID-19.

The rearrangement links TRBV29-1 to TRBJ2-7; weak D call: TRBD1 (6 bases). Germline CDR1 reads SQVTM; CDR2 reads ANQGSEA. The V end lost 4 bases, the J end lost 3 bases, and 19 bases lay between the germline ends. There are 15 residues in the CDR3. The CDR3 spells CSVGPATGLIYEQYF. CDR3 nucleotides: TGCAGCGTTGGGCCGGCTACAGGGTTAATCTACGAGCAGTACTTC.

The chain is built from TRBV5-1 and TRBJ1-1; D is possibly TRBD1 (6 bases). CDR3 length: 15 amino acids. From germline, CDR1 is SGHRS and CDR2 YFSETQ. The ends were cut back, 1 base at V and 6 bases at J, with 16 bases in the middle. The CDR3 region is CASSLWAGATPEAFF. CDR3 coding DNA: TGCGCCAGCAGCTTGTGGGCGGGGGCGACCCCTGAAGCTTTCTTT.

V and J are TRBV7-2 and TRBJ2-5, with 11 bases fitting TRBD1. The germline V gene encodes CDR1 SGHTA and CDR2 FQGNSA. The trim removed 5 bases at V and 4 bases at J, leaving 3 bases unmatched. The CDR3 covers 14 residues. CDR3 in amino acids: CASSQGQGAETQYF. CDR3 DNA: TGTGCCAGCAGCCAAGGACAGGGGGCAGAGACCCAGTACTTC.

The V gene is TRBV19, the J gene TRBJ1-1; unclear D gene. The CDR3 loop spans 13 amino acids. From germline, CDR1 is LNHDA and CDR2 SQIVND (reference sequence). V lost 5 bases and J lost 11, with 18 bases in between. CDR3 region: CASSSFPEGGAFF. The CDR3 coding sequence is TGTGCCAGTAGTTCCTTCCCCGAGGGAGGTGCTTTCTTT.

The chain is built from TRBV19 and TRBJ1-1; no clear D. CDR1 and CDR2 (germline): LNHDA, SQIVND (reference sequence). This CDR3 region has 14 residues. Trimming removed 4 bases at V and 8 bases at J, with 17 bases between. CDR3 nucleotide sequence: TGTGCCAGTAGTAGGGAGGGTTACCCCTCAGAAGCTTTCTTT. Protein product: CASSREGYPSEAFF.

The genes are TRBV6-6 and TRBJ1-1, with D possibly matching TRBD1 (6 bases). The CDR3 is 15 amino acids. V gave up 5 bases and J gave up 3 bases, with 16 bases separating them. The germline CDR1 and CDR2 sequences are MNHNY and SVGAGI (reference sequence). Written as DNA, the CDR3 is TGTGCCAGCAGTCCCCTGCGGGGGCCCGACACTGAAGCTTTCTTT. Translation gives CASSPLRGPDTEAFF.

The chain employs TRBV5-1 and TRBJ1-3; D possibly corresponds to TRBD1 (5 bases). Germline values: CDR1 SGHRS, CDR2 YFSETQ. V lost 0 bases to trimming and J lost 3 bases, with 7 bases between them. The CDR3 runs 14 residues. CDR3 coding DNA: TGCGCCAGCAGCTTGGAAGGGGTTGGAAACACCATATATTTT. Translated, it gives CASSLEGVGNTIYF.

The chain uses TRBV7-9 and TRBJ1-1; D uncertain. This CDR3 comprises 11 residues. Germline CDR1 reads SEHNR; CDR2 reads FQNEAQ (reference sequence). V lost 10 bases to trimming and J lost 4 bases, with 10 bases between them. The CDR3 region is CATKTGTEAFF. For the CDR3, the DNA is TGTGCCACCAAGACGGGCACTGAAGCTTTCTTT.

The CDR3 nucleotides read TGTGCCAGCAGCCAAGTTCGGGGACTAGTTGGCAATGAGCAGTTCTTC. This gives the protein CASSQVRGLVGNEQFF. V gene TRBV14 combines with J gene TRBJ2-1; 8 positions agree with TRBD2. The length of the CDR3 is 16 residues. In germline, CDR1 is SGHDN, CDR2 FVKESK. V gave up 1 base and J gave up 6 bases; unmatched junction bases: 8.

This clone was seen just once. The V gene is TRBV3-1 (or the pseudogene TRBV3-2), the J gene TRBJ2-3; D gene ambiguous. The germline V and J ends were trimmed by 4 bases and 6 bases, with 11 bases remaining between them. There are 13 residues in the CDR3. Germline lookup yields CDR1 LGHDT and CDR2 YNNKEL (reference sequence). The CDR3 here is CASSLNGADTQYF. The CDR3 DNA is TGTGCCAGCAGCCTCAATGGAGCGGATACGCAGTATTTT.

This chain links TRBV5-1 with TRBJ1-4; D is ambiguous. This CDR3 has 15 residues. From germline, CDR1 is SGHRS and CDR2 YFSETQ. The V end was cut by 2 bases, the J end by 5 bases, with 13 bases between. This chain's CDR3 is CASSFFNSGNEKLFF. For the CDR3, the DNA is TGCGCCAGCAGCTTTTTTAACTCCGGGAATGAAAAACTGTTTTTT.

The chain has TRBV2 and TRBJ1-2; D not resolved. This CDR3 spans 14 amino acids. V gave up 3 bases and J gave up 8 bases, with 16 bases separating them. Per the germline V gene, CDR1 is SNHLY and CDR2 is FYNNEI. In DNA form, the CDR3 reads TGTGCCAGCAGTGATAATCTGGAGACGAGGGGCTACACCTTC. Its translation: CASSDNLETRGYTF.

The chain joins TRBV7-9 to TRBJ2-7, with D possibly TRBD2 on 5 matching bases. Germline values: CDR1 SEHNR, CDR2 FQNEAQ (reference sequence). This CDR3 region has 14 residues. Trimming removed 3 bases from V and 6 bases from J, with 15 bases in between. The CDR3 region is CASSFDSDRGEQYF. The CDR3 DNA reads TGTGCCAGCAGCTTCGACTCAGATCGGGGCGAGCAGTACTTC.

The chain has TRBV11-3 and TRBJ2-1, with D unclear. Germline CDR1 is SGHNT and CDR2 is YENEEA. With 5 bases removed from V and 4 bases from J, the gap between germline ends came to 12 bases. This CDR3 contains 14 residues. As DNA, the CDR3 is TGTGCCAGCAGCCCCACCCTAGTTTACAATGAGCAGTTCTTC. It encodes CASSPTLVYNEQFF.